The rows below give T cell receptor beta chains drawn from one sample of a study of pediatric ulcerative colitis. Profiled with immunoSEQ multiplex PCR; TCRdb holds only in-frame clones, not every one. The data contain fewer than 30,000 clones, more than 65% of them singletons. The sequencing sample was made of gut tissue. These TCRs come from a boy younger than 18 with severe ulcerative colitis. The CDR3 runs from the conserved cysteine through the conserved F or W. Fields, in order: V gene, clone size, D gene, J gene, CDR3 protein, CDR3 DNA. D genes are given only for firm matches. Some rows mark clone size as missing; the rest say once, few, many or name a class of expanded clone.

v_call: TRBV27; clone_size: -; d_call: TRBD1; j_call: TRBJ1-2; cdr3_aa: CASSFSGGYGYTF; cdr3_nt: TGTGCCAGCAGTTTTTCAGGGGGCTATGGCTACACCTTC
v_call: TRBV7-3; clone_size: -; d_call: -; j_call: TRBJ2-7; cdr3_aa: CASSLTGNNYEQYF; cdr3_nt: TGTGCCAGCAGCTTAACAGGGAATAACTACGAGCAGTACTTC
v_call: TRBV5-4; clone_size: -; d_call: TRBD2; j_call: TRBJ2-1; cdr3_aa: CASSLVVSGSWYNEQFF; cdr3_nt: TGTGCCAGCAGCTTGGTGGTTAGCGGGAGTTGGTACAATGAGCAGTTCTTC
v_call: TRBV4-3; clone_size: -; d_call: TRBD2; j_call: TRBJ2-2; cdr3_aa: CASSQEGSGAGVLTGELFF; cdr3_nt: TGCGCCAGCAGCCAAGAAGGATCAGGAGCGGGGGTCCTCACCGGGGAGCTGTTTTTT
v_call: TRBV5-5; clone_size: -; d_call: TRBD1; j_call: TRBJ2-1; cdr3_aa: CASSLMTGSYNEQFF; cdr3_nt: TGTGCCAGCAGCTTAATGACAGGGTCCTACAATGAGCAGTTCTTC
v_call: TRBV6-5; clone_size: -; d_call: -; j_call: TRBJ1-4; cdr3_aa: CASSPSAFNEKLFF; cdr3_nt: TGTGCCAGCAGTCCCTCAGCCTTTAATGAAAAACTGTTTTTT
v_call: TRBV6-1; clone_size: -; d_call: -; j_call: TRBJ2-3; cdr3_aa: CASSESTTQYF; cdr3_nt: TGTGCCAGCAGTGAATCCACTACGCAGTATTTT
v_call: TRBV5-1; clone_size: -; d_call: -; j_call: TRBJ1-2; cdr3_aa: CASTQDGYGYTF; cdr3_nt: TGCGCCAGCACCCAGGACGGATATGGCTACACCTTC
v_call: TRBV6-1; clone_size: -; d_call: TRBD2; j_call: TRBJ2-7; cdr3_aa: CASSELPSGNYEQYF; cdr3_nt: TGTGCCAGCAGTGAGCTGCCTAGCGGGAACTACGAGCAGTACTTC
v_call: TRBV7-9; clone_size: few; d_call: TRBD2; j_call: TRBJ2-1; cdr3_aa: CASSALAGEAYNEQFF; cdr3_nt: TGTGCCAGCAGCGCTCTAGCGGGAGAAGCCTACAATGAGCAGTTCTTC
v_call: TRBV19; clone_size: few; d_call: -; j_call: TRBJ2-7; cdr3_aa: CASSIDTGSTYEQYF; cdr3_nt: TGTGCCAGTAGTATCGACACAGGGTCCACCTACGAGCAGTACTTC
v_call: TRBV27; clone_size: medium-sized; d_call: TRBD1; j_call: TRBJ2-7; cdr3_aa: CASSLLLILNRTGRTYEQYF; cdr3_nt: TGTGCCAGCAGTTTGTTACTAATTCTTAACCGGACAGGGCGAACTTACGAGCAGTACTTC
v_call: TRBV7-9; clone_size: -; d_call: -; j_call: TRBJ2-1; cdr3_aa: CASSLTNPNNEQFF; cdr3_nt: TGTGCCAGCAGCTTGACTAACCCAAACAATGAGCAGTTCTTC
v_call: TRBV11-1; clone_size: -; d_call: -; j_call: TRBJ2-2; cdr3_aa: CASSFGFIGELFF; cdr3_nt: TGTGCCAGCAGCTTTGGTTTTATCGGGGAGCTGTTTTTT
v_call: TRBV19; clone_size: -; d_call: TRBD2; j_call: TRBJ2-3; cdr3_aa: CASSATSGRSRDTQYF; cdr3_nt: TGTGCCAGTAGTGCGACTAGCGGGAGGTCGAGAGATACGCAGTATTTT
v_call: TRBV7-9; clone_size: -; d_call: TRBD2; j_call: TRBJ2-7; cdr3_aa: CASSAQRDHSEQYF; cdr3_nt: TGTGCCAGCAGCGCTCAGCGGGATCATTCCGAGCAGTACTTC
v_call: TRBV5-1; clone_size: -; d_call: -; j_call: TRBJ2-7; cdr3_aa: CASSLVVGYEQYF; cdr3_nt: TGCGCCAGCAGCCTGGTAGTTGGGTACGAGCAGTACTTC
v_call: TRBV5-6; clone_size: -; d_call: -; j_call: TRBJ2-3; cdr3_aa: CASSLANADTQYF; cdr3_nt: TGTGCCAGCAGCTTAGCTAACGCAGATACGCAATATTTT
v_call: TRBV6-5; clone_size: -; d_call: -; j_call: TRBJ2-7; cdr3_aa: CASSGALGNEQYF; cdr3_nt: TGTGCCAGCAGTGGGGCCCTCGGCAACGAGCAGTACTTC
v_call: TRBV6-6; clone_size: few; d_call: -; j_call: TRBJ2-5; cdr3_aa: CASSFPTGTLETQYF; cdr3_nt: TGTGCCAGCAGTTTCCCGACAGGGACTCTAGAGACCCAGTACTTC
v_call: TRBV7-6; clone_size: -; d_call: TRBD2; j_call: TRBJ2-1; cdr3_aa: CASSLGLAGGYYNEQFF; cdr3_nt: TGTGCCAGCAGCCTCGGACTAGCGGGAGGGTATTACAATGAGCAGTTCTTC
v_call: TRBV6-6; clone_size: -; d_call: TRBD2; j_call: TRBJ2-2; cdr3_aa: CASTRGGLAGTGELFF; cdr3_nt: TGTGCCAGCACTAGGGGGGGACTAGCGGGGACCGGGGAGCTGTTTTTT
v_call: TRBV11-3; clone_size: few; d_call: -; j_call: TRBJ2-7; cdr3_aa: CASSRNLYEQYF; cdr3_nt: TGTGCCAGCAGCCGAAACCTCTACGAGCAGTACTTC
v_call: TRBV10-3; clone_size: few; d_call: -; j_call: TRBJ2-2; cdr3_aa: CAISESEGELFF; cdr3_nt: TGTGCCATCAGTGAGTCGGAGGGGGAGCTGTTTTTT
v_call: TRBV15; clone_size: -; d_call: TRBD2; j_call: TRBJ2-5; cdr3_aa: CATSRAPGLARLTETQYF; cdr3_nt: TGTGCCACCAGCAGAGCCCCGGGACTAGCGCGTTTAACCGAGACCCAGTACTTC
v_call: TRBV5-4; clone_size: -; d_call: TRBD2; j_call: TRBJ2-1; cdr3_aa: CASSLIGRAGDEQFF; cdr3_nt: TGTGCCAGCAGCTTGATCGGGAGGGCGGGTGATGAGCAGTTCTTC
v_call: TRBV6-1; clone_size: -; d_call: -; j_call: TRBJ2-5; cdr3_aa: CASSRPQSRETQYF; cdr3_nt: TGTGCCAGCAGCCGGCCACAGTCTAGGGAGACCCAGTACTTC
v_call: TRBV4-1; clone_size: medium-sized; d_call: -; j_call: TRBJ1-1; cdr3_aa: CASSSRNTEAFF; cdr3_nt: TGCGCCAGCAGTAGCCGAAACACTGAAGCTTTCTTT
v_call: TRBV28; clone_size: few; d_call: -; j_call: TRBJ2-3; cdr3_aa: CASSPLLGVGTDTQYF; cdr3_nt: TGTGCCAGCAGCCCCCTCCTGGGGGTTGGCACAGATACGCAGTATTTT